The next 21 T cell receptor beta chains were all read from a single sample in a study of T cells in women clearing cervical HPV infection. Data came from immunoSEQ multiplex PCR; TCRdb stores just in-frame clones and leaves some out. The repertoire shows under 50,000 clones; the top ten hold approximately 0.98%. Specimen: blood buffy coat. The receptors stem from a woman between 18 and 69 years old with a cervical HPV16 infection that either progressed to CIN3+ or cleared (not recorded which).

On this clone itself: The CDR3 end lies 3 residues beyond the end of the read and is filled in from the germline J gene. V gene TRBV7-9 combines with J gene TRBJ2-4; D is uncertain. This CDR3 spans 14 amino acids. CDR1 and CDR2 (germline): SEHNR, FQNEAQ (reference sequence). The ends were cut back, 2 bases at V and 9 bases at J, with 14 bases in the middle. The CDR3: CASSLQPIESIQYF. The covered CDR3 bases are TGTGCCAGCAGCTTACAACCCATAGAAAGCATT.

A note on this clone: Sequencing ends 3 residues short of the CDR3 end; the germline J gene provides the rest. The rearrangement links TRBV2 to TRBJ1-4; D may be TRBD1 (6 bases). Germline CDR1 reads SNHLY; CDR2 reads FYNNEI. The CDR3 has 13 residues. Between the trimmed V and J ends, which lost 7 bases and 2 bases, there was a span of 8 bases. The CDR3 DNA, read in part, is TGTGCCAGCATTAGGGGGACTAATGAAAAA. It encodes CASIRGTNEK. The whole CDR3 sequence is CASIRGTNEKLFF. Combining the CDR3 with reference TRBV2 and TRBJ1-4 gives the whole variable domain EPEVTQTPSHQVTQMGQEVILRCVPISNHLYFYWYRQILGQKVEFLVSFYNNEISEKSEIFDDQFSVERPDGSNFTLKIRSTKLEDSAMYFCASIRGTNEKLFFGSGTQLSVL.

Comments on this clone: The sequenced fragment ends 3 residues before the CDR3 boundary, so the rest is inferred from the germline J gene. This rearrangement joins TRBV28 to TRBJ1-3; the D is unclear. Germline lookup yields CDR1 MDHEN and CDR2 SYDVKM. The CDR3 covers 11 residues. CDR3 loop: CASKASSTIYF. The part of the CDR3 DNA that was read is TGTGCCAGCAAAGCTTCGAGCACG.

Notes on this clone: The CDR3 goes on 3 residues after the read ends, and that part is filled in from the germline J gene. V and J are TRBV7-2 and TRBJ2-5; possible D gene TRBD2, 6 bases. CDR1 is SGHTA and CDR2 is FQGNSA in the germline V gene. The CDR3 loop spans 15 amino acids. V shed 5 bases and J shed 5 bases, with 18 bases lying between them. Incomplete CDR3 DNA: TGTGCCAGCAGCCCCTCCTCAGTCAGCGGGGAGACC. As protein: CASSPSSVSGET. The CDR3, in full, reads CASSPSSVSGETQYF.

The DNA read from the CDR3 is TGTGCCAGCTCGTCGGGGACAGGCCCCCACGAG. It encodes CASSSGTGPHE. The full CDR3 is CASSSGTGPHEQYF. The rearrangement joins TRBV18 to TRBJ2-7; TRBD1 aligns across 8 bases. The read finishes 3 residues shy of the CDR3 end, and the germline J gene is used to complete it. V lost 6 bases, J lost 5 bases, and 9 bases stayed unmatched. This CDR3 region has 14 residues. Germline values: CDR1 KGHSH, CDR2 LQKENI.

Details on this clone: The read stops 3 residues short of the end of the CDR3; the missing end is completed from the germline J gene. The chain carries TRBV2 and TRBJ2-1, with 11 bases identical to TRBD2. The CDR3 is 16 amino acids. V gave up 2 bases and J gave up 4 bases; unmatched junction bases: 4. The germline gives CDR1 SNHLY, CDR2 FYNNEI. The part of the CDR3 DNA that was read is TGTGCCAGCAGTGAATCTAGCGGGGGGAAGTACAATGAG. Amino acid sequence: CASSESSGGKYNE. The CDR3 in its entirety is CASSESSGGKYNEQFF.

On this clone itself: The read ends 3 residues before the CDR3 terminus; that terminus is restored from the germline J gene. This rearrangement joins TRBV2 to TRBJ1-2, with a possible D match to TRBD1 (5 bases). The CDR3 is made up of 11 amino acids. Per the germline V gene, CDR1 is SNHLY and CDR2 is FYNNEI. The CDR3 region is CASRGVSGYTF. The sequenced CDR3 bases are TGTGCCAGTCGAGGGGTTTCGGGC.

Concerning this clone itself: Sequencing ends 3 residues short of the CDR3 end; the germline J gene provides the rest. Within the sample, other DNA sequences also encode this same CDR3. This sequence joins TRBV7-2 and TRBJ1-3; TRBD1 is a possible D gene (5 bases). The CDR3 consists of 13 residues. The germline V and J ends were trimmed by 4 bases and 4 bases, with 8 bases remaining between them. The germline V gene encodes CDR1 SGHTA and CDR2 FQGNSA. CDR3 protein: CASSSRGGNTIYF. The CDR3 DNA, read in part, is TGTGCCAGCAGCTCTAGGGGAGGAAACACC.

Of note for this clone: The sequence runs out 3 residues before the end of the CDR3; the remainder is reconstructed from the germline J gene. Other DNA sequences in this sample translate to the same CDR3. The V call is TRBV5-1, the J call TRBJ1-2; D might be TRBD1 (6 bases). This CDR3 is built from 14 residues. Germline V gene data show CDR1 as SGHRS and CDR2 as YFSETQ. CDR3 DNA, as far as it was read: TGCGCCAGCAGCGAGGGGGTCGGGATCTGGGGC. Its protein product is CASSEGVGIWG. The whole CDR3 region reads CASSEGVGIWGYTF.

On this clone itself: The CDR3 end is not reached by the read, which stops 3 residues before it; the germline J gene fills it in. The chain has TRBV12-5 and TRBJ2-3; 10 nucleotides line up with TRBD2. The CDR3 has 18 residues. Germline V gene lookup returns CDR1 LGHNT and CDR2 FRNRAP. V gave up 0 bases and J gave up 5 bases; unmatched junction bases: 11. CDR3 protein: CASGLVMGRLAGVDTQYF. Incomplete CDR3 DNA: TGTGCTAGTGGTTTGGTAATGGGCCGGCTAGCGGGAGTAGATACG.

A word on this clone: The CDR3 extends 3 residues past the end of the read, so its final part is completed from the germline J gene. The chain combines TRBV10-3 with TRBJ1-3; 10 nucleotides line up with TRBD1. This CDR3 is 16 amino acids long. Germline V gene data show CDR1 as ENHRY and CDR2 as SYGVKD. Trimming cost V 5 bases and J 4 bases; bases outside gene matches: 8. The sequenced part of the CDR3 DNA is TGTGCCATCAGTTTCGACAGGGGGCAGGCCGGAAACACC. Translation: CAISFDRGQAGNT. The CDR3 in full is CAISFDRGQAGNTIYF.

Remarks on this clone: The CDR3 end lies 3 residues beyond the end of the read and is filled in from the germline J gene. The chain recombines TRBV6-2 or TRBV6-3 with TRBJ2-3; D might be TRBD2 (6 bases). The germline CDR1 and CDR2 sequences are MNHEY and SVGEGT. The CDR3 loop spans 16 amino acids. The CDR3 bases that were read are TGTGCCAGCACCCTCCCCGGAGGGGTAGGCAATCAGCCG. This codes for CASTLPGGVGNQP. The full CDR3 is CASTLPGGVGNQPQYF.

Points on this clone: The read ends 3 residues shy of where the CDR3 ends; the end is completed using the germline J gene. The rearrangement uses TRBV2 and TRBJ1-2; tentative D call: TRBD1 (6 bases). V gave up 6 bases and J gave up 3 bases, with 11 bases separating them. CDR1 and CDR2 from the germline V gene are SNHLY and FYNNEI. CDR3 length equals 13 residues. CDR3 protein: CASRQGQDYGYTF. CDR3 DNA, as far as it was read: TGTGCCAGCAGACAGGGACAAGACTATGGC.

Notes on this clone: The CDR3 end lies 3 residues beyond the end of the read and is filled in from the germline J gene. The rearrangement uses TRBV2 and TRBJ2-1; TRBD2 might be the D (6 bases). The V end was cut by 8 bases, the J end by 7 bases, with 6 bases between. This CDR3 is 10 amino acids long. The germline V gene has CDR1 SNHLY and CDR2 FYNNEI. The CDR3 sequence: CASGGNEQFF. The covered CDR3 bases are TGTGCCAGCGGGGGGAATGAG.

As to this clone: The read ends 3 residues shy of where the CDR3 ends; the end is completed using the germline J gene. The J gene is TRBJ2-7, the V gene TRBV30, with D hard to call. V was cut by 3 bases and J by 1 base, with 7 bases left in between. The CDR3 runs to 12 residues. The germline V gene has CDR1 GTSNPN and CDR2 SVGIG (reference sequence). CDR3 sequence: CAWSVRSYEQYF. Incomplete CDR3 DNA: TGTGCCTGGAGCGTAAGGTCCTACGAG.

For this clone: The sequenced fragment ends 3 residues before the CDR3 boundary, so the rest is inferred from the germline J gene. The chain couples TRBV23-1 to TRBJ1-1; 7 bases agree with TRBD1. TRBV23-1 is an ORF for which the function is uncertain. V was clipped by 6 bases and J by 6 bases; unmatched bases: 1. There are 11 residues in the CDR3. Partial CDR3 DNA: TGCGCCAGCAGCGGGACAGCTGAA. Protein sequence: CASSGTAE. The CDR3 in full is CASSGTAEAFF.

About this clone: Coverage ceases 3 residues before the CDR3 finishes, and the germline J gene fills in the end. The chain employs TRBV28 and TRBJ1-3; 7 bases fit TRBD1. The V gene's germline CDR1 is MDHEN and CDR2 SYDVKM. Trimming cost V 5 bases and J 6 bases; bases outside gene matches: 7. This CDR3 spans 14 amino acids. The CDR3 here is CASSPDREENTIYF. The sequenced CDR3 bases are TGTGCCAGCAGTCCCGACAGGGAAGAAAACACC. Based on the CDR3 plus reference TRBV28 and TRBJ1-3, the full variable domain is DVKVTQSSRYLVKRTGEKVFLECVQDMDHENMFWYRQDPGLGLRLIYFSYDVKMKEKGDIPEGYSVSREKKERFSLILESASTNQTSMYLCASSPDREENTIYFGEGSWLTVV.

Turning to this clone: Read data end 3 residues before the CDR3 end; the end is taken from the germline J gene. This chain joins TRBV7-9 and TRBJ1-3; possible D gene TRBD1, 5 bases. V was cut by 4 bases and J by 0 bases, with 7 bases left in between. The CDR3 sequence is 14 residues long. CDR1 and CDR2 (germline): SEHNR, FQNEAQ (reference sequence). CDR3 loop: CASSSGGSGNTIYF. The CDR3 bases that were read are TGTGCCAGCAGCTCCGGGGGCTCTGGAAACACC.

Worth noting for this clone: The missing CDR3 end, 3 residues past where the read stops, is filled in from the germline J gene. The chain combines TRBV6-1 with TRBJ2-2; tentatively, D is TRBD2 (6 bases). The V and J ends lost 3 bases and 0 bases respectively, with 8 bases between them. There are 15 residues in the CDR3. The germline gives CDR1 MNHNS, CDR2 SASEGT. Here the CDR3 reads CASSEWRANTGELFF. Incomplete CDR3 DNA: TGTGCCAGCAGTGAGTGGAGGGCGAACACCGGGGAG.

Concerning this clone itself: A junction boundary mismatches the germline segment, possibly from a read error. The read ends 3 residues shy of where the CDR3 ends; the end is completed using the germline J gene. The sample holds other DNA sequences that translate to the same CDR3. The J gene is TRBJ1-3, the V gene TRBV5-6, with 9 bases aligning to TRBD1. The germline CDR1 and CDR2 sequences are SGHDT and YYEEEE. The CDR3 runs to 15 residues. The CDR3 region is CASSLTGGSGNTIYF. CDR3 DNA (partial): TGTGCCAGCAGCTTGACAGGGGGCTCAGGAAACACT. Together with reference TRBV5-6 and TRBJ1-3, the CDR3 gives the full variable domain: DAGVTQSPTHLIKTRGQQVTLRCSPKSGHDTVSWYQQALGQGPQFIFQYYEEEERQRGNFPDRFSGHQFPNYSSELNVNALLLGDSALYLCASSLTGGSGNTIYFGEGSWLTVV.

Concerning this clone itself: The CDR3 goes on 3 residues after the read ends, and that part is filled in from the germline J gene. The V and J genes are TRBV5-1 and TRBJ2-3, with 8 bases lining up with TRBD1. The CDR3 has 15 amino acids. The J segment lost 4 bases and the V segment lost 0 bases, leaving 4 bases of the junction unmatched. Germline lookup yields CDR1 SGHRS and CDR2 YFSETQ. The part of the CDR3 DNA that was read is TGCGCCAGCAGCTTGGGACAGGGGTTGGCAGATACG. This encodes CASSLGQGLADT. Given in full, the CDR3 is CASSLGQGLADTQYF.